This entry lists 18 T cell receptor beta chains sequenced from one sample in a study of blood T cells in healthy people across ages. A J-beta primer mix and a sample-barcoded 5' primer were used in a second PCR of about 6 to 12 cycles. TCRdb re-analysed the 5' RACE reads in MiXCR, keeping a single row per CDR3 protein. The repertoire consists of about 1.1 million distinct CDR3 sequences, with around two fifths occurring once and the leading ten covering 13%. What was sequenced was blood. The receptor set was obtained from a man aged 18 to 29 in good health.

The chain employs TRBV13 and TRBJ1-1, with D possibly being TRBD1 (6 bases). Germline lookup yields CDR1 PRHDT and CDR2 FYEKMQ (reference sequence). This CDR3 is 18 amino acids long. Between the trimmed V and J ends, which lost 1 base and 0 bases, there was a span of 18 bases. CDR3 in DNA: TGTGCCAGCAGCTTAGAGGGCCTAAACAGGGTTTTGAACACTGAAGCTTTCTTT. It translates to CASSLEGLNRVLNTEAFF.

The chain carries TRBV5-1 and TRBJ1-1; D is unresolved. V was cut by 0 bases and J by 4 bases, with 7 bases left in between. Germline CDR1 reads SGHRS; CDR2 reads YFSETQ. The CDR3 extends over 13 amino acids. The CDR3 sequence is CASSLARATEAFF. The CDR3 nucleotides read TGCGCCAGCAGCTTGGCCCGGGCCACTGAAGCTTTCTTT.

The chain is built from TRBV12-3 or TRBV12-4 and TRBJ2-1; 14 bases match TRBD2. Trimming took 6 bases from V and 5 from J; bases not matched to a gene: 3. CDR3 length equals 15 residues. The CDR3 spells CASRRTSGGNNEQFF. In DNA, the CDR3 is TGTGCCAGCAGGCGGACTAGCGGGGGGAACAATGAGCAGTTCTTC.

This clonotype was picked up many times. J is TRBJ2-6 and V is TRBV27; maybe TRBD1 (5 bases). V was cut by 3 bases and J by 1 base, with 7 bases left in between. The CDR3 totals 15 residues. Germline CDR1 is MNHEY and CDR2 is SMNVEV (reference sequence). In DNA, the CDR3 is TGTGCCAGCAGTTTCAGGGTTTCTGGGGCCAACGTCCTGACTTTC. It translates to CASSFRVSGANVLTF.

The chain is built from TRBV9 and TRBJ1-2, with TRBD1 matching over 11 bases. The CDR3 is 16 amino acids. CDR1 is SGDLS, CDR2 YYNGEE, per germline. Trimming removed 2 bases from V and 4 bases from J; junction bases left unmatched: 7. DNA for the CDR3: TGTGCCAGCAGCGTGACGGGACAGGGGGGTTTCTATGGCTACACCTTC. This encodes CASSVTGQGGFYGYTF.

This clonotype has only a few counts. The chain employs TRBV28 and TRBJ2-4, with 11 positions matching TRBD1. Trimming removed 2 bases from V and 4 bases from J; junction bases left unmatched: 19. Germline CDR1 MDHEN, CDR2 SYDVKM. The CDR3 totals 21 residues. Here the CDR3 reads CASSLGRTGGEGRRGKNIQYF. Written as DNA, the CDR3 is TGTGCCAGCAGTTTAGGGAGGACAGGGGGCGAGGGTCGGCGTGGTAAAAACATTCAGTACTTC.

Here the CDR3 reads CASRPGTINTDTQYF. In DNA form, the CDR3 reads TGTGCCAGCAGACCCGGGACAATTAACACAGATACGCAGTATTTT. V usage is TRBV12-3 or TRBV12-4 and J usage is TRBJ2-3; D is perhaps TRBD1 (6 bases). This CDR3 contains 15 residues. V was cut by 6 bases and J by 2 bases, with 15 bases left in between.

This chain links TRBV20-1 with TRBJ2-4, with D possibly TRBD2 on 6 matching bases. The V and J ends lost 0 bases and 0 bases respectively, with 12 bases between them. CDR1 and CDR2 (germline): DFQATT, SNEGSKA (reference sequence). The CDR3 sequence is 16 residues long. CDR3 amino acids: CSARDTGVLAKNIQYF. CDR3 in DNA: TGCAGTGCTAGAGACACGGGGGTTTTAGCCAAAAACATTCAGTACTTC.

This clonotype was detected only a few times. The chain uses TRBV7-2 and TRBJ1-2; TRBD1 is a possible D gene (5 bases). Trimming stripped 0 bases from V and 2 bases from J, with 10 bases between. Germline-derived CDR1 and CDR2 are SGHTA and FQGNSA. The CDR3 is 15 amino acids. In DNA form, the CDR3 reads TGTGCCAGCAGCTTAGCTTTACGGGACAACTATGGCTACACCTTC. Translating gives CASSLALRDNYGYTF. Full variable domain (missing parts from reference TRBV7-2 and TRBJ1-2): GAGVSQSPSNKVTEKGKDVELRCDPISGHTALYWYRQSLGQGLEFLIYFQGNSAPDKSGLPSDRFSAERTGGSVSTLTIQRTQQEDSAVYLCASSLALRDNYGYTFGSGTRLTVV.

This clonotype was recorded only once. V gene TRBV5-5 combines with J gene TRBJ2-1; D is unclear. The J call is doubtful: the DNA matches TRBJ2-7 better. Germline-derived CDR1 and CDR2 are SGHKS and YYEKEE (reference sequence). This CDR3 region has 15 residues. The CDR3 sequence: CASSPYKAKYNEQYF. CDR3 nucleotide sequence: TGTGCCAGCAGCCCTTATAAGGCAAAGTACAATGAGCAGTACTTC.

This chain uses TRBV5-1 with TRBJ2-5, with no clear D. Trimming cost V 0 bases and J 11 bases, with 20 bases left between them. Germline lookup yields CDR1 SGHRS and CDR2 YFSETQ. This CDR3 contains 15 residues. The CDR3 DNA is TGCGCCAGCAGCTTGGATATAGGGTCCTACAATGAGCAGTACTTC. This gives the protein CASSLDIGSYNEQYF.

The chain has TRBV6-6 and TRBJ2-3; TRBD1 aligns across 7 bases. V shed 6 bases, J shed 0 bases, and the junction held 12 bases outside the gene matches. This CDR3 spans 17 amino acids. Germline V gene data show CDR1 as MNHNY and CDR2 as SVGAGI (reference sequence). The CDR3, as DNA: TGTGCCAGCAGATTTTCCGACAGGGCGAAGAGCACAGATACGCAGTATTTT. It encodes CASRFSDRAKSTDTQYF.

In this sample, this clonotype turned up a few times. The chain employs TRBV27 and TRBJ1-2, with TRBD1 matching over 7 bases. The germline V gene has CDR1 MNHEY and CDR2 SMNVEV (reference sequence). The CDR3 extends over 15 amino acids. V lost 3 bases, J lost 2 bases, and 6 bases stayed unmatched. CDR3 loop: CASSFLPTGNYGYTF. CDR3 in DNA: TGTGCCAGCAGTTTCCTCCCGACAGGGAACTATGGCTACACCTTC.

This CDR3 reads CAISEQSGTGGYNEQYF. The CDR3, as DNA: TGTGCCATCAGTGAGCAATCCGGGACAGGGGGGTACAATGAGCAGTACTTC. This sequence joins TRBV10-3 and TRBJ2-5; 11 bases map to TRBD1. Germline values: CDR1 ENHRY, CDR2 SYGVKD. V was pared by 2 bases and J by 11 bases, with 16 bases of the junction left unmatched. The CDR3 spans 17 residues.

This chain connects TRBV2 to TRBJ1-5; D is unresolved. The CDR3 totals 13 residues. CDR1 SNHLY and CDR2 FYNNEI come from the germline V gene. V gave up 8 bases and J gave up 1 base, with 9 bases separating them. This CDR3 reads CASRTVSNQPQHF. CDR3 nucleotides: TGTGCCAGCCGGACGGTGAGCAATCAGCCCCAGCATTTT.

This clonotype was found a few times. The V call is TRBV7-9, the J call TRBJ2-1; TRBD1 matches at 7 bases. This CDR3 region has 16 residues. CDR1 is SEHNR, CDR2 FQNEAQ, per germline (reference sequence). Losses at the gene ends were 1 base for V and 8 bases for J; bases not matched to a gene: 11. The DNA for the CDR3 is TGTGCCAGCAGCTTAGGAGGGACAGTCTTACGGGATGAGCAGTTCTTC. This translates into CASSLGGTVLRDEQFF.

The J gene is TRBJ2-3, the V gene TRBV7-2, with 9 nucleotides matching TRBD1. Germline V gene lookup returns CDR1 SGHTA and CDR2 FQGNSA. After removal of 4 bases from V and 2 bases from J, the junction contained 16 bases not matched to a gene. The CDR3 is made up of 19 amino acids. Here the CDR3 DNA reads TGTGCCAGCAGCTCCCCCGCATCTAGGACAGGGGAATACACAGATACGCAGTATTTT. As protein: CASSSPASRTGEYTDTQYF.

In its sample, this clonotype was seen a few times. The CDR3 DNA is TGCGCCAGCAGCCTATTGCGGGAGTCCGATTGGGGGAACACTGAAGCTTTCTTT. Protein product: CASSLLRESDWGNTEAFF. The chain joins TRBV4-3 to TRBJ1-1; D gene uncertain. The germline V gene encodes CDR1 LGHNA and CDR2 YSLEER. Trimming took off 4 bases at V and 1 base at J, with 22 bases between the two ends. This CDR3 spans 18 amino acids.